This section outlines one T cell receptor (beta chain) sequence together with its context. The antigen is undetermined. Healthy bone marrow donors supplied every sample. This entry is derived from a study of cytomegalovirus exposure and HLA in healthy donors. Study-wide results and caveats: The classifier, whose performance was assessed in both the original and validation cohorts, reportedly diagnosed cytomegalovirus status with high specificity and sensitivity.

Both 60 Vbeta primers and 13 Jbeta primers went into the PCR. Data came from immunoSEQ multiplex PCR; TCRdb stores just in-frame clones and leaves some out. The table records tens of thousands of clones, 55% to 80% of them present only once. The sample was PBMCs. The TCR was taken from a woman between 50 and 59 years old in good health and CMV-seronegative.

CDR3 nucleotides: TGTGCCAGCAGTTTAATGGGGGCTCGGGAGCAGTACTTC. It is translated as CASSLMGAREQYF. This sequence joins TRBV27 and TRBJ2-7, with a weak D call TRBD1 (6 bases). Trimming removed 2 bases from V and 7 bases from J, with 12 bases in between. This CDR3 is built from 13 residues. Germline assignment: CDR1 MNHEY and CDR2 SMNVEV (reference sequence).